This entry is about one T cell receptor beta chain. Its antigen target is currently unknown. Per-base qualities were not stored, and no clone one base away is much larger. These data are taken from a study of CD8 T cells in Susac syndrome (dated by TCRdb to about 2019). Broadly, across the study: Of the Susac syndrome patients who were sequenced, eight or nine were in clinical remission while more than five had clinically active disease. Whether CD8+ T cell activation and differentiation in Susac syndrome was antigen driven was tested using repertoire sequencing. At blood withdrawal, Susac syndrome patients were either therapy-naive, taking corticosteroids (in some cases with IVIg as well), or taking IVIg alone. Results the study describes overall, beyond this receptor: The number of individuals in the TCR sequencing and HLA analysis was recognized as being relatively small. The CD4+ T cell repertoire of patients with Susac syndrome showed no detectable clonal expansion.

RNA was extracted using the RNeasy kit, and about 0.45 to 1 ug of the RNA was reverse transcribed with random hexamers. TCR beta CDR3 regions were amplified with the immunoSEQ multiplex PCR assay covering 54 Vbeta and 13 Jbeta segments. PCR amplification bias was corrected by using a synthetic template baseline for primer optimization and computational correction. As for how the authors treated the data: Only productive sequences were kept, with reads annotated to V, D and J genes according to IMGT and analyzed in immunoSEQ Analyzer. Clonality was calculated as one minus the Shannon entropy normalized by log2 of the number of productive unique sequences. Public and private clones were assessed among the 100 most prevalent clones of each patient and control. A clone was defined as Susac-specific if it was absent from the healthy and MS cohorts, from around 960 published viral clones and from other ImmuneACCESS disease sequences. The raw public data were reprocessed by TCRdb itself: fastp quality trimming at Q25, MiXCR clonotype calling, in-frame beta chains only. Entries that share a CDR3 protein sequence are merged under the most common genes and DNA. The V and J calls shown here were made by TCRdb, not taken from the authors' results. The sample table records 150,000 to 200,000 distinct CDR3 sequences; approximately 94% of these occur just once. 0.12% of the sample belongs to the ten largest clones.

High-throughput TCR beta sequencing profiled peripheral blood CD8+ and CD4+ T cells from healthy donors, Susac syndrome patients and multiple sclerosis patients. Susac syndrome patients met recently defined diagnostic criteria for definite or probable disease. Bulk CD8+ and CD4+ T cells were purified by magnetic negative isolation, whereas CD8+ TEMRA cells were enriched by FACS. Blood was collected in EDTA tubes and processed within 24 hours, with PBMCs isolated through density gradient centrifugation. PBMCs intended for TCR sequencing were frozen in liquid nitrogen and were later thawed in a 37 degrees C water bath. Purity of sorted or isolated CD4+, CD8+ and CD8+ TEMRA cells was at least 90%. The germline V gene provides CDR1 LGHNT and CDR2 FRNRAP. V is pared back by 5 bases and J by 3 bases, with 11 bases lying between the germline termini. Measured from the cysteine to the phenylalanine, the CDR3 is 14 residues long. Left in the record is the CDR3 DNA by itself, 42 bases read in frame from the first base.

The rearrangement combines TRBV12-5 with TRBJ2-1; the D region possibly corresponds to TRBD2 (6 bases align). The specimen sequenced was CD4+ T cells from PBMCs. The source of this sequence is a human donor with Susac syndrome. The DNA sequence is given as TGTGCTAGTGGTCCGGGACTGGGCTACAATGAGCAGTTCTTC. Its translation reads: CASGPGLGYNEQFF.